These 23 T cell receptor beta chains originate from one sample sequenced in a study of blood T cell repertoires in COVID-19. Repertoires were generated with immunoSEQ multiplex PCR, while TCRdb's copy carries only in-frame clones and drops some. The sample yields about 220,000 clones, more than 70% seen once. The sample consisted of peripheral blood. The source is a human donor in a cohort sampled during active COVID-19.

The CDR3 reads CASSLMGRGAEAFF. The CDR3 nucleotides are TGTGCCAGCAGCTTAATGGGTAGAGGCGCTGAAGCTTTCTTT. J is TRBJ1-1 and V is TRBV7-3; D unresolved. This CDR3 is 14 amino acids long. Germline CDR1 reads SGHTA; CDR2 reads FQGTGA. The V and J ends lost 1 base and 6 bases respectively, with 12 bases between them. The full variable domain, in which reference TRBV7-3 and TRBJ1-1 provide the parts outside the CDR3, is GAGVSQTPSNKVTEKGKYVELRCDPISGHTALYWYRQSLGQGPEFLIYFQGTGAADDSGLPNDRFFAVRPEGSVSTLKIQRTERGDSAVYLCASSLMGRGAEAFFGQGTRLTVV.

The CDR3 DNA follows: TGTGCCAGCAGCACTACCCGGACAGGGAGAACAAATGAGCAGTTCTTC. Translated, it gives CASSTTRTGRTNEQFF. V and J are TRBV7-8 and TRBJ2-1; TRBD1 matches 8 bases. CDR3 size: 16 residues. CDR1 is SGHVS and CDR2 is FQNEAQ in the germline V gene. The V and J ends lost 5 bases and 7 bases, in that order; junction bases with no gene match: 13.

This rearrangement joins TRBV4-3 to TRBJ1-2; the D gene is possibly TRBD1 (6 bases). CDR3 size: 12 residues. Deletions cut 11 bases from V and 4 bases from J, with 14 bases between. Per the germline V gene, CDR1 is LGHNA and CDR2 is YSLEER. CDR3 sequence: CASRGGLYGYTF. CDR3 sequence (DNA): TGCGCCTCTAGGGGGGGGCTCTATGGCTACACCTTC.

The gene calls are TRBV19 and TRBJ1-2, with a possible D match to TRBD1 (5 bases). There are 16 residues in the CDR3. The germline CDR1 and CDR2 sequences are LNHDA and SQIVND (reference sequence). The V end lost 3 bases, the J end lost 2 bases, and 16 bases lay between the germline ends. The CDR3 coding sequence is TGTGCCAGTAGTATTGGGCAGGGTCTTTCAAACTATGGCTACACCTTC. It codes for CASSIGQGLSNYGYTF.

This rearrangement joins TRBV9 to TRBJ2-7; perhaps TRBD1 as D (6 bases). This CDR3 contains 16 residues. Trimming removed 0 bases from V and 2 bases from J, with 15 bases in between. Germline CDR1 reads SGDLS; CDR2 reads YYNGEE. The CDR3 loop is CASSVESWTVPYEQYF. The CDR3 bases are TGTGCCAGCAGCGTAGAATCCTGGACAGTCCCCTACGAGCAGTACTTC.

The V call is TRBV12-3 or TRBV12-4, the J call TRBJ2-5, with unresolved D. Trimming cost V 6 bases and J 0 bases, with 2 bases left between them. This CDR3 is 11 amino acids long. This CDR3 reads CASSYQETQYF. CDR3 sequence (DNA): TGTGCCAGCAGCTACCAAGAGACCCAGTACTTC.

As DNA, the CDR3 is TGTGCCAGTAGTATAATGAACAGTCGGACTGAAGCTTTCTTT. This translates into CASSIMNSRTEAFF. J is TRBJ1-1 and V is TRBV19, with D unresolved. The CDR3 totals 14 residues. Looked up from germline, CDR1 is LNHDA and CDR2 is SQIVND (reference sequence). V was trimmed by 2 bases and J by 5 bases, leaving 12 bases between them.

CDR3 amino acids: CASSLAVALAGVYEQFF. As DNA, the CDR3 is TGTGCCAGCAGCTTAGCGGTAGCACTAGCGGGAGTTTATGAGCAGTTCTTC. This chain links TRBV11-1 with TRBJ2-1; 11 bases line up with TRBD2. Germline V gene lookup returns CDR1 SGHAT and CDR2 FQDESV (reference sequence). V was pared by 0 bases and J by 8 bases, with 9 bases of the junction left unmatched. This CDR3 spans 17 amino acids.

The V gene is TRBV7-2, the J gene TRBJ2-1; the D gene is possibly TRBD2 (5 bases). The V gene's germline CDR1 is SGHTA and CDR2 FQGNSA. V was clipped by 0 bases and J by 3 bases, with 9 bases between them. The CDR3 totals 15 residues. CDR3 sequence reads: CASSLASANYNEQFF. Here the CDR3 DNA reads TGTGCCAGCAGCTTAGCTAGCGCCAACTACAATGAGCAGTTCTTC.

This chain joins TRBV5-1 and TRBJ2-5; 7 bases align to TRBD2. Germline CDR1 and CDR2: SGHRS and YFSETQ. CDR3 size: 12 residues. J lost 5 bases, V lost 5 bases, and 3 bases had no gene match. The CDR3 spells CASSRRGETQYF. CDR3 nucleotide sequence: TGCGCCAGCAGTAGGCGGGGGGAGACCCAGTACTTC.

The V call is TRBV19, the J call TRBJ1-1; weak D call: TRBD1 (5 bases). The CDR3 length is 13 residues. V gave up 7 bases and J gave up 10 bases, with 19 bases separating them. The germline gives CDR1 LNHDA, CDR2 SQIVND (reference sequence). The CDR3 region has the DNA TGTGCCAGTACCCCCCAGATGGGGGGTGCAGCTTTCTTT. It is translated as CASTPQMGGAAFF.

The chain has TRBV28 and TRBJ2-7; D may be TRBD2 (11 bases). V lost 7 bases and J lost 4, with 32 bases in between. Per the germline V gene, CDR1 is MDHEN and CDR2 is SYDVKM. This CDR3 is 19 amino acids long. The CDR3: CASTPTGGLAGGRGYEQYF. The CDR3 bases are TGTGCCAGCACTCCGACAGGGGGCCTAGCGGGAGGTCGGGGATACGAGCAGTACTTC.

This chain links TRBV28 with TRBJ1-2, with D possibly being TRBD1 (6 bases). CDR1 and CDR2 from the germline V gene are MDHEN and SYDVKM. This CDR3 is 13 amino acids long. V dropped 11 bases and J dropped 2 bases, with 15 bases sitting between them. The CDR3 sequence: CASGGSLNYGYTF. CDR3 nucleotide sequence: TGTGCCTCGGGGGGCTCCCTGAACTATGGCTACACCTTC.

The rearrangement uses TRBV7-3 and TRBJ2-2; D not certain. Trimming pared 5 bases from V and 2 bases from J, leaving 12 bases between. Germline CDR1 and CDR2: SGHTA and FQGTGA. The CDR3 spans 15 residues. In nucleotides, the CDR3 is TGTGCCAGCAGCCGGATACCGGGTAACACCGGGGAGCTGTTTTTT. This encodes CASSRIPGNTGELFF.

The genes are TRBV6-5 and TRBJ2-7; perhaps TRBD2 as D (6 bases). Deletions cut 7 bases from V and 4 bases from J, with 11 bases between. The CDR3 consists of 12 residues. The germline V gene encodes CDR1 MNHEY and CDR2 SVGAGI. CDR3 amino acids: CASKRVAYEQYF. CDR3 in DNA: TGTGCCAGCAAGCGGGTCGCTTACGAGCAGTACTTC.

The CDR3, as DNA: TGTGCCAGCAGCTCGGGACCTAGGACTAGCGGTCCCGGGGAGCTGTTTTTT. Translated: CASSSGPRTSGPGELFF. V is TRBV7-3 and J is TRBJ2-2, with 10 bases aligning to TRBD2. V shed 4 bases and J 6 bases; nucleotides not matched to a gene: 11. This CDR3 is 17 amino acids long. Germline values: CDR1 SGHTA, CDR2 FQGTGA.

The chain has TRBV7-9 and TRBJ2-5; D might be TRBD2 (5 bases). Germline V gene data show CDR1 as SEHNR and CDR2 as FQNEAQ (reference sequence). With 5 bases removed from V and 5 bases from J, the gap between germline ends came to 21 bases. The CDR3 runs 16 residues. The chain's CDR3 is CASSEGLNHPSETQYF. CDR3 coding DNA: TGTGCCAGCAGCGAAGGACTCAACCACCCTTCGGAGACCCAGTACTTC.

The DNA of the CDR3 is TGCGCCAGCAGCCAAGATCAGGGGGCAGGCACTGAAGCTTTCTTT. This sequence encodes CASSQDQGAGTEAFF. The J gene is TRBJ1-1, the V gene TRBV4-3; 8 nucleotides match TRBD1. The CDR3 spans 15 residues. V was clipped by 0 bases and J by 4 bases; unmatched bases: 4. Germline-derived CDR1 and CDR2 are LGHNA and YSLEER.

The V and J genes are TRBV14 and TRBJ2-7; TRBD2 matches at 10 bases. The CDR3 consists of 16 residues. With 5 bases clipped from V and 4 bases from J, the junction kept 11 bases outside the gene matches. The germline V gene has CDR1 SGHDN and CDR2 FVKESK. Here the CDR3 reads CASSTTFQREGYEQYF. For the CDR3, the DNA is TGTGCCAGCAGCACGACATTTCAGCGGGAGGGTTACGAGCAGTACTTC. The entire variable domain, with the rest obtained from reference TRBV14 and TRBJ2-7, is as follows: EAGVTQFPSHSVIEKGQTVTLRCDPISGHDNLYWYRRVMGKEIKFLLHFVKESKQDESGMPNNRFLAERTGGTYSTLKVQPAELEDSGVYFCASSTTFQREGYEQYFGPGTRLTVT.

The J gene is TRBJ2-7, the V gene TRBV27; TRBD1 aligns across 7 bases. The CDR3 covers 17 residues. V was clipped by 3 bases and J by 2 bases; unmatched bases: 13. In germline, CDR1 is MNHEY, CDR2 SMNVEV (reference sequence). CDR3 in DNA: TGTGCCAGCAGTTTTCGGTTTTACGGGACAGAACCCTACGAGCAGTACTTC. Translated, it gives CASSFRFYGTEPYEQYF.

This chain joins TRBV7-9 and TRBJ2-5; 9 nucleotides agree with TRBD2. The CDR3 has 15 amino acids. From germline, CDR1 is SEHNR and CDR2 FQNEAQ (reference sequence). Trimming cost V 5 bases and J 2 bases; bases outside gene matches: 6. The CDR3 bases are TGTGCCAGCAGCGTGAGCGGGAGGCAGCAAGAGACCCAGTACTTC. Translation gives CASSVSGRQQETQYF.

This sequence joins TRBV5-1 and TRBJ1-4; 9 bases fit TRBD1. CDR1 and CDR2 (germline): SGHRS, YFSETQ. This CDR3 has 15 residues. The trim removed 0 bases at V and 8 bases at J, leaving 5 bases unmatched. The CDR3 DNA follows: TGCGCCAGCAGCTTGGGGGACAGGGAAAGCGAAAAACTGTTTTTT. This gives the protein CASSLGDRESEKLFF.

The J gene is TRBJ2-5, the V gene TRBV7-9; D ambiguous. The CDR3 contains 12 residues. Germline values: CDR1 SEHNR, CDR2 FQNEAQ (reference sequence). Trimming stripped 2 bases from V and 5 bases from J, with 6 bases between. The CDR3 loop is CASSLHGETQYF. The DNA for the CDR3 is TGTGCCAGCAGCTTACACGGGGAGACCCAGTACTTC.